The 11 T cell receptor beta chains listed next were all sequenced from one sample in a study of blood T cell repertoires in COVID-19. Clones were read by immunoSEQ multiplex PCR, and TCRdb kept only the in-frame ones, dropping some. The sample has roughly 290,000 clones; 80% to 90% are singletons. Input material: PBMCs or T cells enriched from blood (not recorded which). These receptors originate from a woman aged 25 to 39 who had recovered from COVID-19.

This clone was counted a few times. V gene TRBV5-1 combines with J gene TRBJ2-5; D is unclear. The CDR3 is 12 amino acids. The germline V gene encodes CDR1 SGHRS and CDR2 YFSETQ. Trimming pared 4 bases from V and 7 bases from J, leaving 11 bases between. CDR3: CASSTTMGTQYF. CDR3 in DNA: TGCGCCAGCAGCACTACCATGGGGACCCAGTACTTC.

The J gene is TRBJ2-5, the V gene TRBV6-5; D gene unclear. With 2 bases removed from V and 1 base from J, the gap between germline ends came to 8 bases. The CDR3 length is 14 residues. CDR1 and CDR2 (germline): MNHEY, SVGAGI. This chain's CDR3 is CASSYLSAQETQYF. CDR3 sequence (DNA): TGTGCCAGCAGTTACCTGAGCGCCCAAGAGACCCAGTACTTC.

This clone was counted a few times. The chain has TRBV18 and TRBJ1-2, with a possible D match to TRBD1 (5 bases). Per the germline V gene, CDR1 is KGHSH and CDR2 is LQKENI. This CDR3 is built from 14 residues. The germline V and J ends were trimmed by 2 bases and 0 bases, with 7 bases remaining between them. The CDR3 protein is CASSPGAANYGYTF. The CDR3 nucleotides read TGTGCCAGCTCACCAGGGGCAGCTAACTATGGCTACACCTTC. The variable domain in full, with the rest retrieved from reference TRBV18 and TRBJ1-2, is NAGVMQNPRHLVRRRGQEARLRCSPMKGHSHVYWYRQLPEEGLKFMVYLQKENIIDESGMPKERFSAEFPKEGPSILRIQQVVRGDSAAYFCASSPGAANYGYTFGSGTRLTVV.

This chain links TRBV5-1 with TRBJ2-5, with TRBD2 matching 7 bases. The CDR3 runs 17 residues. V was pared by 0 bases and J by 2 bases, with 10 bases of the junction left unmatched. Per germline, CDR1 SGHRS and CDR2 YFSETQ. The CDR3 is CASSLGLAGVGQETQYF. In DNA form, the CDR3 reads TGCGCCAGCAGCTTGGGTCTGGCGGGAGTTGGGCAAGAGACCCAGTACTTC.

This chain joins TRBV7-8 and TRBJ1-5; D might be TRBD1 (5 bases). V lost 2 bases and J 7 bases, leaving 12 bases between the germline ends. CDR3 length: 14 amino acids. Germline CDR1 and CDR2: SGHVS and FQNEAQ. CDR3 sequence: CASSLFGGNQPQHF. The DNA of the CDR3 is TGTGCCAGCAGCTTATTTGGGGGGAACCAGCCCCAGCATTTT.

This chain uses TRBV4-2 with TRBJ2-7; 8 bases line up with TRBD1. The germline CDR1 and CDR2 sequences are LGHNA and YNFKEQ. The CDR3 spans 14 residues. J lost 2 bases, V lost 1 base, and 1 base had no gene match. As DNA, the CDR3 is TGTGCCAGCAGCCAAGGACAGGGGACCTACGAGCAGTACTTC. Translating gives CASSQGQGTYEQYF.

CDR3 in DNA: TGTGCCAGCAGCACCCCTGCGGGAACCGGGGAGCTGTTTTTT. Its translation is CASSTPAGTGELFF. The rearrangement uses TRBV11-2 and TRBJ2-2, with D possibly TRBD2 on 6 matching bases. Trimming shortened V by 5 bases and J by 5 bases, and 12 bases separated the two germline ends. This CDR3 has 14 amino acids. In germline, CDR1 is SGHAT, CDR2 FQNNGV.

This clone has a single count. The chain joins TRBV5-1 to TRBJ2-3, with TRBD2 as a possible D gene (5 bases). The CDR3 runs 12 residues. In germline, CDR1 is SGHRS, CDR2 YFSETQ. V was clipped by 2 bases and J by 8 bases, with 9 bases between them. The CDR3 nucleotides read TGCGCCAGCAGCTTCCGGGGTTCTACGCAGTATTTT. Translation gives CASSFRGSTQYF.

The J gene is TRBJ1-5, the V gene TRBV18; 10 nucleotides align to TRBD1. Losses at the gene ends were 2 bases for V and 7 bases for J; bases not matched to a gene: 2. CDR1 is KGHSH and CDR2 is LQKENI in the germline V gene. The CDR3 runs 14 residues. CDR3 sequence: CASSPGQGVQPQHF. The DNA of the CDR3 is TGTGCCAGCTCACCAGGACAGGGGGTCCAGCCCCAGCATTTT.

The V and J genes are TRBV13 and TRBJ1-2; perhaps TRBD1 as D (6 bases). The CDR3 is 17 amino acids. Germline loops: CDR1 PRHDT, CDR2 FYEKMQ (reference sequence). Trimming pared 1 base from V and 2 bases from J, leaving 17 bases between. CDR3: CASSLAGALRDNYGYTF. CDR3 nucleotide sequence: TGTGCCAGCAGCTTAGCAGGGGCCCTACGAGACAACTATGGCTACACCTTC.

The gene calls are TRBV10-1 and TRBJ2-5, with 7 bases matching TRBD1. J gave up 1 base and V 7 bases, and 9 bases lay outside the gene matches. Looked up from germline, CDR1 is WNHNN and CDR2 is SYGVQD (reference sequence). This CDR3 has 15 amino acids. The chain's CDR3 is CASNQTGTAQETQYF. DNA for the CDR3: TGCGCCAGCAACCAAACCGGGACAGCCCAAGAGACCCAGTACTTC.